This TCR beta chain emerged from a study of cytomegalovirus exposure and HLA in healthy donors. Study context: Genetic ancestry analysis placed around four fifths of the 398 donors that were genotyped in the Caucasian-associated cluster. Study conclusions and caveats: Researchers catalogued approximately 170 TCR beta chains as cytomegalovirus-associated. Association of a missense DCLRE1C variant with TCR beta V- and J-gene trimming was reported in a later analysis. TCR beta V segments were, for the most part, productive about 87% or about 30% of the time in an earlier analysis.

Trimming removed 2 bases from V and 5 bases from J; junction bases left unmatched: 11. This CDR3 region has 18 residues. Per germline, CDR1 SGHTA and CDR2 FQGNSA. This clone was found once. What it recognizes is unknown. The primer mix had 60 Vbeta and 13 Jbeta primers. Only in-frame clones appear in the TCRdb table, and some are missing; sequencing was by immunoSEQ multiplex PCR. The sample includes over 250,000 clones, just over 85% seen only once; the top ten take 3.5% to 4%. The sequencing input was PBMCs. This chain joins TRBV7-2 and TRBJ2-2; 10 nucleotides agree with TRBD2. The source of this sequence is a man between 40 and 49 years old in good health and CMV-seropositive. CDR3: CASSLRGVTSGTTGELFF. In DNA form, the CDR3 reads TGTGCCAGCAGCTTAAGGGGGGTCACTAGCGGGACGACCGGGGAGCTGTTTTTT.